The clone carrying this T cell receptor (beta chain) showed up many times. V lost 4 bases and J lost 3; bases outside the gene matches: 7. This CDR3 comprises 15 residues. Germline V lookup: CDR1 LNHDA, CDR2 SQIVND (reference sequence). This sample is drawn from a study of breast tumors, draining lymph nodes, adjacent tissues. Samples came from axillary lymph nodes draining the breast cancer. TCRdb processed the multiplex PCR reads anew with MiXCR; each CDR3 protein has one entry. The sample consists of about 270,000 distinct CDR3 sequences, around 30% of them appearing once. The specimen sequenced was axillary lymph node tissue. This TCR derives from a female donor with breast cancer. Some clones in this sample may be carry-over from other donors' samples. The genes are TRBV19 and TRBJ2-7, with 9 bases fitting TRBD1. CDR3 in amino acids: CASSTLSGQGYEQYF. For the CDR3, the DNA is TGTGCCAGTAGTACCTTGTCGGGACAGGGCTACGAGCAGTACTTC. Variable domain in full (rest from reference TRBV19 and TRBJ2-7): DGGITQSPKYLFRKEGQNVTLSCEQNLNHDAMYWYRQDPGQGLRLIYYSQIVNDFQKGDIAEGYSVSREKKESFPLTVTSAQKNPTAFYLCASSTLSGQGYEQYFGPGTRLTVT.